The text below deals with one T cell receptor (beta chain). Its specificity is not known. CDR1 is MNHEY and CDR2 is SMNVEV in the germline V gene (reference sequence). The CDR3 length is 15 residues. The J segment lost 7 bases and the V segment lost 8 bases, leaving 16 bases of the junction unmatched. This sample was included in a study of long-term antiretroviral therapy in people with HIV. Study-level results: The clones with expansion before ART were dominant in the repertoire at all time points.

Runs used v3.0 of the immunoSEQ assay and were done at survey level. The assay was immunoSEQ multiplex PCR, and TCRdb's table has in-frame clones only and misses some. Found here are approximately 35,000 clones, 65% to 80% of them singletons; the top ten hold roughly 8%. For each donor, at least one pre-ART and at least two post-ART PBMC samples were available. The rearrangement uses TRBV27 and TRBJ2-5, with 7 nucleotides matching TRBD2. The TCR sequence derives from a woman between 45 and 65 years old with HIV. Sequenced material: unsorted PBMCs, taken 3.1 years after starting antiretroviral therapy. The CDR3 DNA reads as TGTGCCAGCGCAAGCGGGACCGTTGGACCGGGGACCCAGTACTTC. This translates into CASASGTVGPGTQYF.